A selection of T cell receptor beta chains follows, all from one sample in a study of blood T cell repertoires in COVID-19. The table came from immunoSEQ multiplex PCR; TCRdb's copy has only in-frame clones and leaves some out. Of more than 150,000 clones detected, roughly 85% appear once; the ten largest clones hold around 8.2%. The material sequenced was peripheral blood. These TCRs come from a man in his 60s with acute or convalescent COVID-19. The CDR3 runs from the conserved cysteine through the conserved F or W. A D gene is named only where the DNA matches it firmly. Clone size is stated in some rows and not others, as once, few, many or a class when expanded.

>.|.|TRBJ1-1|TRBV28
CAAQPAGPYTEAFF
TGTGCCGCACAACCGGCAGGGCCTTACACTGAAGCTTTCTTT
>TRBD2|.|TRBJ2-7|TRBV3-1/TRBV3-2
CASQPVREGEQYF
TGTGCCAGCCAGCCGGTCAGGGAGGGCGAGCAGTACTTC
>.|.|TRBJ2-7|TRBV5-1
CASSSSSGEYEQYF
TGCGCCAGCAGCTCCTCCTCAGGGGAGTACGAGCAGTACTTC
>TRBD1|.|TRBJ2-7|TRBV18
CASSPSTGIDYEQYF
TGTGCCAGCTCACCATCGACAGGGATTGACTACGAGCAGTACTTC
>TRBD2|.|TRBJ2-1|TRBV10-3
CAISETSVQFF
TGTGCCATCAGTGAAACTAGCGTGCAGTTCTTC
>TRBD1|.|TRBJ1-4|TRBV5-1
CASSRGTDGMSEKLFF
TGCGCCAGCAGCCGCGGGACAGACGGCATGTCTGAAAAACTGTTTTTT
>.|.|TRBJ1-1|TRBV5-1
CASSLARGGATEAFF
TGCGCCAGCAGCTTGGCCCGGGGAGGGGCCACTGAAGCTTTCTTT
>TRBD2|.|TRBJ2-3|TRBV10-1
CAIIAGEGDTQYF
TGCGCCATCATAGCGGGAGAAGGGGATACGCAGTATTTT
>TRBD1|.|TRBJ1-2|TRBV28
CASSAREGARGYTF
TGTGCCAGCAGCGCGCGGGAGGGGGCGCGGGGCTACACCTTC
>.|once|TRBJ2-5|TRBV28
CASSLSQETQYF
TGTGCCAGCAGTTTATCTCAAGAGACCCAGTACTTC
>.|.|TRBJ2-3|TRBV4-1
CASSQEGASKTQYF
TGCGCCAGCAGCCAAGAAGGGGCTAGTAAGACGCAGTATTTT
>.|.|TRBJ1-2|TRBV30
CAWSFGGVYGYTF
TGTGCCTGGAGTTTCGGTGGAGTATATGGCTACACCTTC
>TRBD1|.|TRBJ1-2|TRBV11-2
CASSPVGTGATGYTF
TGTGCCAGCAGCCCAGTGGGGACAGGGGCGACTGGCTACACCTTC
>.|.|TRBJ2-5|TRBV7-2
CASSKETAQETQYF
TGTGCCAGCAGCAAAGAGACAGCCCAAGAGACCCAGTACTTC
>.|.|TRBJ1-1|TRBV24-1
CATSAGGVNTEAFF
TGTGCCACCAGTGCCGGCGGCGTGAACACTGAAGCTTTCTTT
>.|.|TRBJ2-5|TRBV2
CASSDEMGRGETQYF
TGTGCCAGCAGTGATGAGATGGGGAGGGGGGAGACCCAGTACTTC
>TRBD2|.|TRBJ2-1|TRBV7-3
CASSFTSGTYNEQFF
TGTGCCAGCAGCTTTACTAGCGGGACCTACAATGAGCAGTTCTTC
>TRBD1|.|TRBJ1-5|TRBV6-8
CASSLGQSHSNQPQHF
TGTGCCAGCAGTCTGGGACAGAGCCATAGCAATCAGCCCCAGCATTTT
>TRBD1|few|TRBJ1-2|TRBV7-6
CASSLRQGSGYTF
TGTGCCAGCAGCCTGCGACAGGGGAGCGGCTACACCTTC
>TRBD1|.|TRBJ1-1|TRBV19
CASRDRVGAEAFF
TGTGCCAGCAGGGACAGGGTCGGAGCTGAAGCTTTCTTT
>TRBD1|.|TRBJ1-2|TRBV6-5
CASSYRQGYGYTF
TGTGCCAGCAGTTACCGACAGGGCTATGGCTACACCTTC
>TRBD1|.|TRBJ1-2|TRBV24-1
CATSDWGTGGSREYGYTF
TGTGCCACCAGTGATTGGGGGACAGGGGGCTCGAGGGAGTATGGCTACACCTTC
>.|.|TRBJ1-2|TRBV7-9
CASSFSPGDGGYTF
TGTGCCAGCAGCTTTTCACCAGGGGACGGTGGCTACACCTTC
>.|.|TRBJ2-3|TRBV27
CASSLRADTQYF
TGTGCCAGCAGTTTGAGAGCAGATACGCAGTATTTT
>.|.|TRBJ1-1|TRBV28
CASSFLGGRVVNTEAFF
TGTGCCAGCAGTTTTTTGGGGGGGCGGGTGGTGAACACTGAAGCTTTCTTT
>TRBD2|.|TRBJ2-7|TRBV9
CASSPGGGPYEQYF
TGTGCCAGCAGTCCCGGGGGGGGCCCCTACGAGCAGTACTTC
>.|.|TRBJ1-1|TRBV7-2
CASSLFQGWTEAFF
TGTGCCAGCAGCCTCTTCCAGGGTTGGACTGAAGCTTTCTTT
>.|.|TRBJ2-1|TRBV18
CASSSYSQRYNEQFF
TGTGCCAGCTCATCTTACTCCCAGCGGTACAATGAGCAGTTCTTC
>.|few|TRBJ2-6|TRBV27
CASSPYGHPSGANVLTF
TGTGCCAGCAGCCCCTATGGGCACCCCTCTGGGGCCAACGTCCTGACTTTC
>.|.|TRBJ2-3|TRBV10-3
CATRVGAGGADTQYF
TGTGCCACCAGAGTGGGGGCTGGCGGTGCAGATACGCAGTATTTT
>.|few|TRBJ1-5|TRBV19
CASAHRAGNQPQHF
TGTGCCAGTGCGCACAGGGCTGGCAATCAGCCCCAGCATTTT
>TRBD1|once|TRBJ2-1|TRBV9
CASSATGTGYANEQFF
TGTGCCAGCAGCGCCACCGGGACAGGGTACGCCAATGAGCAGTTCTTC
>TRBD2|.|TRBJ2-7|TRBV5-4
CASSSLVAGDSYEQYF
TGTGCCAGCAGCTCGCTCGTAGCGGGTGATTCCTACGAGCAGTACTTC
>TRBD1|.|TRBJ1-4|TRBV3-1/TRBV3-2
CASSQVGQGGEKLFF
TGTGCCAGCAGCCAAGTAGGACAGGGAGGTGAAAAACTGTTTTTT
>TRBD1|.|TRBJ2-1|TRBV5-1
CASSLAGTGGLDEQFF
TGCGCCAGCAGCTTGGCCGGGACAGGGGGCTTAGATGAGCAGTTCTTC
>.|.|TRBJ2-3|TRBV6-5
CASRSGHRGTDTQYF
TGTGCCAGCAGGTCAGGGCATCGTGGCACAGATACGCAGTATTTT
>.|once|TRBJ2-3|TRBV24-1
CATSDTSRAGGDTQYF
TGTGCCACCAGTGATACTTCCAGGGCTGGCGGAGATACGCAGTATTTT
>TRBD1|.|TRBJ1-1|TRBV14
CASSRQGNTEAFF
TGTGCCAGCAGCCGACAGGGGAACACTGAAGCTTTCTTT
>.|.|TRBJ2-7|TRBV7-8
CASSLLGDYEQYF
TGTGCCAGCAGCTTATTGGGCGACTACGAGCAGTACTTC
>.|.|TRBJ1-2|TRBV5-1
CASSTTGFNYGYTF
TGCGCCAGCAGCACGACAGGCTTTAACTATGGCTACACCTTC
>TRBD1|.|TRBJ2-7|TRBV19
CASSLQGDKSYEQYF
TGTGCCAGTAGTCTCCAGGGGGACAAATCGTACGAGCAGTACTTC
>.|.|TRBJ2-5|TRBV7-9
CASSFFQGGETQYF
TGTGCCAGCAGCTTTTTCCAGGGCGGAGAGACCCAGTACTTC
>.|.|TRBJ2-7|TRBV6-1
CASSENPDYYEQYF
TGTGCCAGCAGTGAAAATCCCGACTACTACGAGCAGTACTTC
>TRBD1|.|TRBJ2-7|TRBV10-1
CASSDYRGFDEQYF
TGCGCCAGCAGTGACTACAGGGGTTTTGACGAGCAGTACTTC
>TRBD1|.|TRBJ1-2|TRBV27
CASSGGQGKAWYGYTF
TGTGCCAGCAGCGGCGGACAGGGGAAAGCGTGGTATGGCTACACCTTC